The entry below gives a single T cell receptor beta chain sequence along with its context. Its antigen is undetermined. This sample was taken from a study of radiotherapy plus CTLA-4 blockade in lung cancer. Study-level information: Of all patients, approximately 20% responded objectively and 31% showed disease control.

CDR1 is GTSNPN, CDR2 SVGIG, per germline (reference sequence). V lost 0 bases and J 7 bases, leaving 11 bases between the germline ends. CDR3 length equals 13 residues. Broader study findings: Following radiotherapy plus ipilimumab, tumor-derived TCR clones expanded in the blood. Early clone dynamics of blood T cells, plus interferon-beta, reportedly predicted response best.

Produced via immunoSEQ multiplex PCR; TCRdb's table is partial and in-frame only. The table has around 65,000 clones, approximately 77% seen once. Chemo-refractory metastatic non-small-cell lung cancer patients were treated with focal radiation plus CTLA-4 blockade with ipilimumab. This clonotype was sampled from a human donor with non-small cell lung cancer who had a complete response to radiotherapy plus ipilimumab. Sequenced material: peripheral blood, taken from a patient treated with radiotherapy plus ipilimumab. V is TRBV30 and J is TRBJ2-3; D is ambiguous. The CDR3 nucleotides read TGTGCCTGGAGTGTAAAGGACGCGAATACGCAGTATTTT. Protein sequence: CAWSVKDANTQYF.